The clone carrying this TCR beta chain turned up a few times. This sample was included in a study of blood T cell repertoires in COVID-19. Overall study context: The analysed material was cDNA or gDNA that came from T cells, B-cell-depleted T cells, or PBMCs.

Study processing details: Counts of nucleated cells, estimated from reference gene primer amplification, were obtained. Measured with immunoSEQ multiplex PCR; TCRdb has only the in-frame clones, and not every one. D and trimming were read from the DNA, whereas the V and J calls and clone size are those reported in that table. Of more than 200,000 clones in the sample, about 88% are singletons; the top ten hold roughly 1.9%. The CDR3 runs 13 residues. V was trimmed by 2 bases and J by 1 base, leaving 5 bases between them. The TCR sequence derives from a man younger than 40 with active or convalescent COVID-19. Sequenced input: peripheral blood. This chain connects TRBV12-3 or TRBV12-4 to TRBJ1-1; D is uncertain. DNA of the CDR3: TGTGCCAGCAGTTTAAGCCCGAACACTGAAGCTTTCTTT. Translated: CASSLSPNTEAFF.